This TCR beta chain was recovered during a study of shared clonotypes between healthy human individuals. Profiling relied on immunoSEQ multiplex PCR, and the TCRdb table lists in-frame clones only, not all of them. The sample gives roughly 720,000 clones, about 92% of which show up once; approximately 35% is in the top ten. After removal of 0 bases from V and 1 base from J, the junction contained 5 bases not matched to a gene. The CDR3 has 17 residues. Germline loops: CDR1 SGHRS, CDR2 YFSETQ. This TCR derives from a man between 18 and 29 years old in good health. Some clones in this sample may be carry-over from other donors' samples. Sequencing was performed on memory CD8+ T cells from PBMCs. Specified subset: CD45RO+ cells pooled with CCR7-negative TemRA cells. V is TRBV5-1 and J is TRBJ2-2; 8 bases map to TRBD2. Written as DNA, the CDR3 is TGCGCCAGCAGCTTGGCGCTAGCGGGCTTGAACACCGGGGAGCTGTTTTTT. Translated, it gives CASSLALAGLNTGELFF.